This T cell receptor beta chain came from a study of T cells in Graves' hyperthyroidism and ophthalmopathy. V lost 6 bases, J lost 1 base, and 13 bases lay in between. CDR3 length equals 15 residues. Germline V gives CDR1 MDHEN, CDR2 SYDVKM. There were TCR beta CDR3 regions amplified from RNA transcripts. With the HTBI primer set, the TCR CDR3 went through a first round of RT-PCR. Each CDR3 protein gets one entry after TCRdb re-called the multiplex PCR reads with MiXCR. The table has some 690,000 distinct CDR3 sequences, around 16% seen once. There are many counts of this clonotype. This chain links TRBV28 with TRBJ1-5; D may be TRBD1 (6 bases). This TCR came from a man in his forties or fifties with Graves' hyperthyroidism. Sequencing was done on a sample of blood. CDR3 DNA sequence: TGTGCCAGCAGCCTACAGGGTGGCAGCAATCAGCCCCAGCATTTT. Protein: CASSLQGGSNQPQHF.